Listed below are T cell receptor beta chains from one sample, sequenced in a study of CD8 T cells in ankylosing spondylitis. Each CDR3 protein is one row after TCRdb ran MiXCR on the 5' RACE reads. The repertoire holds about 140,000 distinct CDR3 sequences, with 30% to 35% as singletons. Source material: synovial fluid, either unsorted or a sorted T cell fraction (not recorded which). These receptor sequences come from a male donor with ankylosing spondylitis. Each CDR3 is given with its conserved first and last residue. D genes are given only for firm matches. Clone size appears in some rows only: once, few, many, or a class for an expanded clone.

D gene | clone size | J gene | CDR3 length | V gene | CDR3 DNA | CDR3 protein
NA | NA | TRBJ1-1 | 11 | TRBV29-1 | TGCAGCGCCGCCCGACAGACTGAAGCTTTCTTT | CSAARQTEAFF
NA | NA | TRBJ1-5 | 16 | TRBV12-3/TRBV12-4 | TGTGCCAGCAGTTCTTCCGGGGTGCTTCGCAATCAGCCCCAGCATTTT | CASSSSGVLRNQPQHF
NA | NA | TRBJ2-7 | 15 | TRBV7-9 | TGTGCCAGCAGCCCAGTTCCAACCGGGGGCTACGAGCAGTACTTC | CASSPVPTGGYEQYF
NA | NA | TRBJ1-5 | 15 | TRBV2 | TGTGCCAGCAGTGCCCTGGGCACAGGCAATCAGCCCCAGCATTTT | CASSALGTGNQPQHF
NA | NA | TRBJ1-4 | 13 | TRBV29-1 | TGCAGCGTGGGGCGGGCCGGGGGTGAAAAACTGTTTTTT | CSVGRAGGEKLFF
NA | NA | TRBJ1-2 | 13 | TRBV6-2/TRBV6-3 | TGTGCCAGCAGTTTCGAGGGCTTATATGGCTACACCTTC | CASSFEGLYGYTF
NA | NA | TRBJ2-2 | 15 | TRBV28 | TGTGCCAGCACCCGGGGACTTACAAACACCGGGGAGCTGTTTTTT | CASTRGLTNTGELFF
TRBD1 | many | TRBJ2-7 | 18 | TRBV7-6 | TGTGCCAGCAGCTTAGTGGGGGACCGACAGGGCTTCGCCTACGAGCAGTACTTC | CASSLVGDRQGFAYEQYF
NA | few | TRBJ1-6 | 14 | TRBV18 | TGTGCCAGCTCACCACCGAAGGATGGTTCACCCCTCCACTTT | CASSPPKDGSPLHF
TRBD2 | NA | TRBJ2-5 | 15 | TRBV7-2 | TGTGCCAGCAGCTTAGGCCTAGCGGGTCCAGAGACCCAGTACTTC | CASSLGLAGPETQYF
NA | few | TRBJ2-7 | 14 | TRBV30 | TGTGCCTGGAGTGTACGTGACGGATACTACGAGCAGTACTTC | CAWSVRDGYYEQYF
TRBD1 | NA | TRBJ1-4 | 13 | TRBV12-3/TRBV12-4 | TGTGCCAGCAGCTGGGGGACAGTTGAAAAACTGTTTTTT | CASSWGTVEKLFF
NA | few | TRBJ2-7 | 14 | TRBV18 | TGTGCCAGCTCACCCGACACGAGATCCTACGAGCAGTACTTC | CASSPDTRSYEQYF
NA | few | TRBJ1-1 | 14 | TRBV5-6 | TGTGCCAGCAGCTTGAGGGGGGGCAGAGGTGAAGCTTTCTTT | CASSLRGGRGEAFF
NA | many | TRBJ2-7 | 9 | TRBV4-2 | TGTGCCGGACAATACGAGCAGTACTTC | CAGQYEQYF
TRBD1 | NA | TRBJ2-1 | 15 | TRBV7-2 | TGTGCCAGCAGCTTCTCGACCGGGACAGGTTATGAGCAGTTCTTC | CASSFSTGTGYEQFF
NA | few | TRBJ1-2 | 18 | TRBV6-1 | TGTGCCAGCAGCACCGAGGGGGGGAGAATCTCTTCTAACTATGGCTACACCTTC | CASSTEGGRISSNYGYTF
NA | NA | TRBJ2-3 | 20 | TRBV20-1 | TGCAGTGCTAGAGACGTGACCATGGGATCCCATACCCTGAGCACAGATACGCAGTATTTT | CSARDVTMGSHTLSTDTQYF
NA | NA | TRBJ2-3 | 14 | TRBV20-1 | TGCAGTGCTTCTGGACAGAGAAGCACAGATACGCAGTATTTT | CSASGQRSTDTQYF
NA | NA | TRBJ2-2 | 12 | TRBV12-3/TRBV12-4 | TGTGCCAGCAGGCCGCAAACCGGGGAGCTGTTTTTT | CASRPQTGELFF
TRBD1 | NA | TRBJ2-3 | 14 | TRBV27 | TGTGCCAGCAGCCCCGACAGGGGGCGGGATACGCAGTATTTT | CASSPDRGRDTQYF
NA | few | TRBJ2-7 | 11 | TRBV20-1 | TGCAGTGGTAGAGGGGGGGTCGAGCAGTACTTC | CSGRGGVEQYF
NA | NA | TRBJ1-5 | 15 | TRBV7-2 | TGTGCCAGCAGCCAAGACGGACGGAGCAATCAGCCCCAGCATTTT | CASSQDGRSNQPQHF
NA | NA | TRBJ1-1 | 11 | TRBV6-6 | TGTGCCAGCACTAGGGACACTGAAGCTTTCTTT | CASTRDTEAFF
NA | NA | TRBJ1-1 | 10 | TRBV20-1 | TGCAGTGCTTGGGGACGTTTGGCTTTCTTT | CSAWGRLAFF
NA | many | TRBJ2-1 | 13 | TRBV12-3/TRBV12-4 | TGTGCCAGCAGTTTTAGCCAGAACAATGAGCAGTTCTTC | CASSFSQNNEQFF
NA | NA | TRBJ1-2 | 13 | TRBV28 | TGTGCCACCAAACCAGAACAGGGACCTGGCTACACCTTC | CATKPEQGPGYTF
TRBD2 | many | TRBJ2-7 | 16 | TRBV11-2 | TGTGCCAGCAGCTCCGTATCTAGCGGGGAAGCCTACGAGCAGTACTTC | CASSSVSSGEAYEQYF
NA | few | TRBJ1-6 | 14 | TRBV3-1 | TGTGCCAGCAGCCAAGGGACGACTAATTCACCCCTCCACTTT | CASSQGTTNSPLHF
NA | few | TRBJ2-4 | 11 | TRBV5-1 | TGCGCCAGCAGGCGAGAAAACATTCAGTACTTC | CASRRENIQYF
NA | many | TRBJ2-5 | 12 | TRBV24-1 | TGTGCCACCAGTGATGCCCAAGAGACCCAGTACTTC | CATSDAQETQYF
NA | NA | TRBJ2-7 | 14 | TRBV28 | TGTGCCACCTTAGACGGGACCCACTCCTACGAGCAGTACTTC | CATLDGTHSYEQYF
TRBD1 | many | TRBJ1-4 | 14 | TRBV11-2 | TGTGCCAGCAGGGGACAGACCCCTAATGAAAAACTGTTTTTT | CASRGQTPNEKLFF
NA | NA | TRBJ2-1 | 21 | TRBV27 | TGTGCCAGCAGTTTAAACCCCTGGGCAGGAATAAATCCCCCCATCTACAATGAGCAGTTCTTC | CASSLNPWAGINPPIYNEQFF
NA | few | TRBJ2-5 | 15 | TRBV4-1 | TGCGCCAGCGGGACGGAGTATCCGGGACGAGAGACCCAGTACTTC | CASGTEYPGRETQYF
TRBD2 | NA | TRBJ2-5 | 15 | TRBV20-1 | TGCAGTGCCCAAACCGGGTCGGGGGGGGTAGAGACCCAGTACTTC | CSAQTGSGGVETQYF
TRBD1 | NA | TRBJ2-7 | 14 | TRBV20-1 | TGCAGTGCTAGAGATTGGGGACAGGGTGGCGAGCAGTACTTC | CSARDWGQGGEQYF
TRBD1 | few | TRBJ2-1 | 14 | TRBV29-1 | TGCAGCGTTGACCAGGGGGTGACCTACAATGAGCAGTTCTTC | CSVDQGVTYNEQFF
NA | NA | TRBJ2-3 | 15 | TRBV6-2/TRBV6-3 | TGTGCCAGCAGTTATTGGGGCGAAGACACAGATACGCAGTATTTT | CASSYWGEDTDTQYF
TRBD1 | NA | TRBJ2-7 | 14 | TRBV28 | TGTGCCAGCTTCCCGACAGGGGCGAGGAACGAGCAGTACTTC | CASFPTGARNEQYF
TRBD2 | few | TRBJ2-1 | 15 | TRBV9 | TGTGCCAGCAGCGCCACTAGCGGGAGGTGGGATGAGCAGTTCTTC | CASSATSGRWDEQFF
NA | many | TRBJ1-1 | 14 | TRBV18 | TGTGCCAGCTCACCTACCGGCGGGAACACTGAAGCTTTCTTT | CASSPTGGNTEAFF
NA | NA | TRBJ2-5 | 15 | TRBV28 | TGTGCCAGTAAACGCGGGGCCAAGTACCAAGAGACCCAGTACTTC | CASKRGAKYQETQYF
NA | NA | TRBJ2-3 | 11 | TRBV30 | TGTGCCTGGAGAGGAAAAGATACGCAGTATTTT | CAWRGKDTQYF
NA | NA | TRBJ2-7 | 14 | TRBV20-1 | TGCAGTGCTAGCCGACAGGCCAGGACCTACGAGCAGTACTTC | CSASRQARTYEQYF
TRBD2 | few | TRBJ2-1 | 14 | TRBV18 | TGTGCCAGCTCTGAGGCGGGAGCATACAATGAGCAGTTCTTC | CASSEAGAYNEQFF
NA | many | TRBJ2-7 | 15 | TRBV5-1 | TGCGCCAGCAGCTTAAGCCCCGGGGGTGGCTACGAGCAGTACTTC | CASSLSPGGGYEQYF
TRBD1 | NA | TRBJ1-6 | 13 | TRBV12-3/TRBV12-4 | TGTGCCAGCAGCCGCACCGACAGGGACGGCCTCCACTTT | CASSRTDRDGLHF
NA | NA | TRBJ2-7 | 13 | TRBV20-1 | TGCAGTGCTAGAGGGGGGCAGTCCTACGAGCAGTACTTC | CSARGGQSYEQYF
NA | many | TRBJ1-2 | 12 | TRBV3-1 | TGTGCCAGCAGCCGAGGCCCGGAGGGCTACACCTTC | CASSRGPEGYTF